The 18 T cell receptor beta chains listed next were all sequenced from one sample in a study of CD8+ T cells in alopecia areata. Isolated RNA was reverse transcribed into cDNA used as the sequencing template. Sequencing used immunoSEQ multiplex PCR; TCRdb keeps in-frame clones, though not all of them. This table has approximately 150,000 clones, 50% to 65% appearing once. Regarding treatment: oral pan-JAK inhibitor, 5-10 mg twice daily. The specimen comprised CD4+ T cells sorted from blood, sampled at week 24, from a patient treated with tofacitinib. The source of these receptors is a human donor with alopecia areata.

The chain joins TRBV30 to TRBJ1-1, with 10 bases identical to TRBD1. CDR3 length equals 15 residues. The V segment lost 2 bases and the J segment 5 bases; nucleotides outside the gene matches: 8. In germline, CDR1 is GTSNPN, CDR2 SVGIG (reference sequence). The CDR3 protein is CAWSHADRGSTEAFF. The CDR3, as DNA: TGTGCCTGGAGTCACGCGGACAGGGGGTCTACTGAAGCTTTCTTT.

The rearrangement joins TRBV29-1 to TRBJ2-1; D is unresolved. This CDR3 is 14 amino acids long. Germline CDR1 and CDR2: SQVTM and ANQGSEA. The germline V and J ends were trimmed by 7 bases and 5 bases, with 18 bases remaining between them. CDR3 sequence: CSAQWILVHNEQFF. CDR3 coding DNA: TGCAGCGCCCAATGGATTTTGGTACACAATGAGCAGTTCTTC.

V is TRBV30 and J is TRBJ1-5; D perhaps matches TRBD1 (5 bases). This CDR3 contains 15 residues. The ends were cut back, 1 base at V and 4 bases at J, with 14 bases in the middle. Germline V CDR1 and CDR2: GTSNPN, SVGIG (reference sequence). CDR3 protein: CAWSGGLAGNQPQHF. CDR3 in DNA: TGTGCCTGGAGTGGGGGCCTAGCCGGGAATCAGCCCCAGCATTTT. Looking up the rest from reference TRBV30 and TRBJ1-5 gives the full variable domain: SQTIHQWPATLVQPVGSPLSLECTVEGTSNPNLYWYRQAAGRGLQLLFYSVGIGQISSEVPQNLSASRPQDRQFILSSKKLLLSDSGFYLCAWSGGLAGNQPQHFGDGTRLSIL.

The rearrangement joins TRBV4-1 to TRBJ1-5; a possible D gene is TRBD1 (5 bases). V shed 2 bases and J shed 0 bases, with 14 bases lying between them. Germline V gene data show CDR1 as MGHRA and CDR2 as YSYEKL. The CDR3 runs to 17 residues. In DNA form, the CDR3 reads TGCGCCAGCAGCCAAAACGGGGGGTATCATAGCAATCAGCCCCAGCATTTT. Translated: CASSQNGGYHSNQPQHF.

The chain has TRBV27 and TRBJ1-6; D unresolved. The V gene lost 6 bases and the J gene lost 7 bases, with 13 bases spanning the gap. Germline CDR1 and CDR2: MNHEY and SMNVEV (reference sequence). The CDR3 extends over 14 amino acids. The chain's CDR3 is CASSPGGWNSPLHF. As DNA, the CDR3 is TGTGCCAGCAGCCCTGGAGGGTGGAATTCACCCCTCCACTTT.

This clone was detected only a few times. The chain couples TRBV23-1 to TRBJ1-5, with 9 bases fitting TRBD1. Being an ORF, TRBV23-1 has a function that is uncertain. V lost 1 base to trimming and J lost 10 bases; unmatched junction nucleotides: 5. The CDR3 covers 14 residues. The CDR3 nucleotides read TGCGCCAGCAGTCAATGGACAGGGGAGATCCCCCAGCATTTT. Encoded protein: CASSQWTGEIPQHF.

The rearrangement links TRBV18 to TRBJ2-7; 12 bases fit TRBD1. With V trimmed by 4 bases and J by 5 bases, 3 bases remained unmatched. From germline, CDR1 is KGHSH and CDR2 LQKENI. This CDR3 spans 14 amino acids. Written as DNA, the CDR3 is TGTGCCAGCTCACGGGGGACAGGGGGCAACGAGCAGTACTTC. Translation: CASSRGTGGNEQYF.

The J gene is TRBJ2-3, the V gene TRBV28, with D tentatively TRBD1 (5 bases). CDR3 size: 14 residues. Trimming removed 3 bases from V and 5 bases from J, with 12 bases in between. The germline V gene encodes CDR1 MDHEN and CDR2 SYDVKM. The CDR3 DNA sequence: TGTGCCAGCAGTTTGTCTCAGGGTAGAGATACGCAGTATTTT. Translation: CASSLSQGRDTQYF.

The rearrangement links TRBV4-2 to TRBJ1-5; D unclear. The CDR3 has 16 residues. The germline V gene has CDR1 LGHNA and CDR2 YNFKEQ. V lost 5 bases and J 0 bases, leaving 14 bases between the germline ends. CDR3 in amino acids: CASSMSSSYSNQPQHF. The CDR3 nucleotides are TGTGCCAGCAGCATGTCCAGCTCGTATAGCAATCAGCCCCAGCATTTT.

The CDR3 region has the DNA TGCAGCGTCCCGGGGGGGGCGCACGAGCAGTACTTC. This translates into CSVPGGAHEQYF. The chain has TRBV29-1 and TRBJ2-7; 8 bases are shared with TRBD2. V lost 6 bases, J lost 5 bases, and 6 bases stayed unmatched. The germline V gene has CDR1 SQVTM and CDR2 ANQGSEA. The CDR3 spans 12 residues.

The rearrangement uses TRBV5-1 and TRBJ1-6, with D uncertain. V was shortened by 0 bases and J by 6 bases, with 7 bases between the two germline ends. The CDR3 extends over 14 amino acids. Germline V CDR1 and CDR2: SGHRS, YFSETQ. Written as DNA, the CDR3 is TGCGCCAGCAGCTTGGGGGAGATTAATTCACCCCTCCACTTT. This encodes CASSLGEINSPLHF.

V gene TRBV30 combines with J gene TRBJ2-7; 9 bases are shared with TRBD1. The CDR3 has 15 residues. In germline, CDR1 is GTSNPN, CDR2 SVGIG (reference sequence). Trimming at V came to 1 base and at J to 0 bases, leaving 4 bases not matched to a gene. DNA for the CDR3: TGTGCCTGGAGTGCCGGGACAGGGAGCTCCTACGAGCAGTACTTC. Translated, it gives CAWSAGTGSSYEQYF. Full variable domain (rest looked up from reference TRBV30 and TRBJ2-7): SQTIHQWPATLVQPVGSPLSLECTVEGTSNPNLYWYRQAAGRGLQLLFYSVGIGQISSEVPQNLSASRPQDRQFILSSKKLLLSDSGFYLCAWSAGTGSSYEQYFGPGTRLTVT.

The genes are TRBV6-5 and TRBJ1-2; D is undetermined. Germline V gene sequence: CDR1 MNHEY, CDR2 SVGAGI. The CDR3 has 14 residues. V dropped 6 bases and J dropped 0 bases, with 11 bases sitting between them. CDR3 amino acids: CASSSPTSNYGYTF. The CDR3, as DNA: TGTGCCAGCAGCTCCCCGACATCTAACTATGGCTACACCTTC.

The CDR3: CASSEGRGQETQYF. CDR3 nucleotides: TGTGCCAGCAGTGAAGGAAGGGGGCAAGAGACCCAGTACTTC. The chain combines TRBV2 with TRBJ2-5; weak D call: TRBD1 (6 bases). Per the germline V gene, CDR1 is SNHLY and CDR2 is FYNNEI. The V gene lost 1 base and the J gene lost 2 bases, with 8 bases spanning the gap. The CDR3 extends over 14 amino acids.

V gene TRBV10-3 combines with J gene TRBJ2-3, with TRBD2 identical over 9 bases. The germline V gene encodes CDR1 ENHRY and CDR2 SYGVKD. The length of the CDR3 is 18 residues. J lost 0 bases, V lost 3 bases, and 10 bases had no gene match. CDR3 in DNA: TGTGCCATCAGTGAAGTCCCGGGTAGCGGGGGAAGCACAGATACGCAGTATTTT. As protein: CAISEVPGSGGSTDTQYF.

V and J are TRBV7-9 and TRBJ1-2, with D tentatively TRBD1 (5 bases). V lost 4 bases and J lost 4, with 19 bases in between. The CDR3 totals 16 residues. Germline CDR1 reads SEHNR; CDR2 reads FQNEAQ (reference sequence). The CDR3 sequence: CASSSRHPGTGYGYTF. CDR3 in DNA: TGTGCCAGCAGCTCCCGACATCCCGGGACGGGCTATGGCTACACCTTC. The complete variable domain, with remaining parts taken from reference TRBV7-9 and TRBJ1-2, reads DTGVSQNPRHKITKRGQNVTFRCDPISEHNRLYWYRQTLGQGPEFLTYFQNEAQLEKSRLLSDRFSAERPKGSFSTLEIQRTEQGDSAMYLCASSSRHPGTGYGYTFGSGTRLTVV.

The rearrangement joins TRBV4-1 to TRBJ1-2, with TRBD1 as a possible D gene (6 bases). The V end was cut by 1 base, the J end by 7 bases, with 10 bases between. The V gene's germline CDR1 is MGHRA and CDR2 YSYEKL. The CDR3 has 13 amino acids. In DNA form, the CDR3 reads TGCGCCAGCAGCCAAGGAGGGGGTCTTGGCTACACCTTC. Protein sequence: CASSQGGGLGYTF.

This chain uses TRBV5-1 with TRBJ2-5, with no clear D. CDR3 length: 13 amino acids. Germline loops: CDR1 SGHRS, CDR2 YFSETQ. Trimming removed 3 bases from V and 2 bases from J, with 8 bases in between. CDR3 DNA: TGCGCCAGCAGCTCAACACCTCAAGAGACCCAGTACTTC. The encoded protein is CASSSTPQETQYF.